The 5 T cell receptor beta chains listed next were all sequenced from one sample in a study of technical replicates of blood from a few donors. TCRdb's copy holds only in-frame clones and misses some; the assay was immunoSEQ multiplex PCR. The table lists more than 70,000 clones, just over 95% of them singletons. The sequencing input was T cells isolated from PBMCs. Receptor source: a human donor in good health.

The chain employs TRBV9 and TRBJ2-1; a possible D gene is TRBD1 (5 bases). This CDR3 has 12 amino acids. Between the trimmed V and J ends, which lost 0 bases and 7 bases, there was a span of 5 bases. Germline assignment: CDR1 SGDLS and CDR2 YYNGEE. CDR3 amino acids: CASSVEGNEQFF. The CDR3 region has the DNA TGTGCCAGCAGCGTAGAGGGGAATGAGCAGTTCTTC.

The chain has TRBV2 and TRBJ1-5, with D maybe TRBD1 (5 bases). CDR1 and CDR2 from the germline V gene are SNHLY and FYNNEI. V dropped 4 bases and J dropped 4 bases, with 11 bases sitting between them. The CDR3 sequence is 14 residues long. The CDR3 bases are TGTGCCAGCAGTGCTAGGACACAAAATCAGCCCCAGCATTTT. Translation: CASSARTQNQPQHF.

The gene calls are TRBV28 and TRBJ1-4; 8 bases align to TRBD1. The germline gives CDR1 MDHEN, CDR2 SYDVKM. The CDR3 sequence is 15 residues long. V dropped 4 bases and J dropped 8; count of bases not matched to a gene: 9. The chain's CDR3 is CASSSYRGANEKLFF. The CDR3 region has the DNA TGTGCCAGCAGTTCCTACAGGGGGGCAAACGAAAAACTGTTTTTT.

J is TRBJ2-7 and V is TRBV19; 7 positions agree with TRBD1. The CDR3 extends over 13 amino acids. Looked up from germline, CDR1 is LNHDA and CDR2 is SQIVND (reference sequence). Trimming cost V 4 bases and J 3 bases; bases outside gene matches: 3. CDR3 sequence reads: CASSRGQRYEQYF. The CDR3 DNA follows: TGTGCCAGTAGTAGGGGACAGCGCTACGAGCAGTACTTC.

The chain recombines TRBV4-1 with TRBJ2-2; D remains unclear. The CDR3 totals 13 residues. Between the trimmed V and J ends, which lost 0 bases and 6 bases, there was a span of 5 bases. The germline V gene encodes CDR1 MGHRA and CDR2 YSYEKL. The DNA of the CDR3 is TGCGCCAGCAGCCAAGATACGGCCGGGGAGCTGTTTTTT. Amino acids: CASSQDTAGELFF.